The next 5 T cell receptor beta chains were all read from a single sample in a study of cytomegalovirus exposure and HLA in healthy donors. The PCR ran on 60 Vbeta and 13 Jbeta primers. Clones were sequenced by immunoSEQ multiplex PCR, and TCRdb holds only the in-frame ones, with some missing. The sample shows about 110,000 clones, approximately 76% of them seen only once. The sample taken for sequencing was PBMCs. These receptors were collected from a man in his late teens or twenties in good health and CMV-seronegative.

The chain couples TRBV5-8 to TRBJ2-5; a weak D match, TRBD1 (5 bases). Matching the DNA end better, TRBJ2-7 makes the J call doubtful. From germline, CDR1 is SGHTS and CDR2 YDEGEE. This CDR3 spans 14 amino acids. The CDR3 loop reads CASSLIAGSYEQYF. The CDR3 nucleotides are TGTGCCAGCAGCTTGATAGCAGGGTCCTACGAGCAGTACTTC.

This clone showed up just once. The chain links TRBV6-5 to TRBJ1-6; TRBD1 matches at 8 bases. Germline values: CDR1 MNHEY, CDR2 SVGAGI. This CDR3 region has 15 residues. The junction had 9 bases not matched to a gene; V was cut back by 6 bases and J by 8 bases. The DNA of the CDR3 is TGTGCCAGCAGAAAGAGGGAGACAGGGGATTCACCCCTCCACTTT. Translation: CASRKRETGDSPLHF.

The V call is TRBV19, the J call TRBJ1-2, with D possibly TRBD1 on 5 matching bases. CDR3 length: 14 amino acids. V lost 4 bases, J lost 9 bases, and 18 bases lay in between. Germline values: CDR1 LNHDA, CDR2 SQIVND (reference sequence). The CDR3 here is CASSTQGPQGSYTF. The CDR3 region has the DNA TGTGCCAGTAGTACCCAGGGTCCCCAAGGTAGCTACACCTTC.

This chain joins TRBV4-3 and TRBJ1-4; D gene uncertain. The CDR3 totals 13 residues. Germline V gene sequence: CDR1 LGHNA, CDR2 YSLEER. The ends were cut back, 0 bases at V and 11 bases at J, with 10 bases in the middle. CDR3 in amino acids: CASSQDNSGKLFF. The CDR3 nucleotides are TGCGCCAGCAGCCAAGACAACTCCGGTAAACTGTTTTTT.

The CDR3 sequence: CASSQDRGTGFGYTF. Here the CDR3 DNA reads TGTGCCAGCAGCCAAGATCGGGGGACAGGGTTCGGCTACACCTTC. The chain joins TRBV14 to TRBJ1-2; 9 bases line up with TRBD1. CDR3 size: 15 residues. V was pared by 0 bases and J by 8 bases, with 7 bases of the junction left unmatched. CDR1 and CDR2 (germline): SGHDN, FVKESK. The full variable domain, rest sourced from reference TRBV14 and TRBJ1-2, is EAGVTQFPSHSVIEKGQTVTLRCDPISGHDNLYWYRRVMGKEIKFLLHFVKESKQDESGMPNNRFLAERTGGTYSTLKVQPAELEDSGVYFCASSQDRGTGFGYTFGSGTRLTVV.